This T cell receptor beta chain came from a study of T cells in tuberculosis. TCRdb keeps only in-frame clones here, not all; method: immunoSEQ multiplex PCR. Here the sample spans 25,000 to 35,000 clones, roughly 87% being singletons. Time point specified: new active TB diagnosis, blood taken before or within 7 days of starting treatment. Germline assignment: CDR1 PRHDT and CDR2 FYEKMQ (reference sequence). The germline V and J ends were trimmed by 5 bases and 2 bases, with 13 bases remaining between them. The CDR3 covers 16 residues. J is TRBJ2-6 and V is TRBV13; possible D gene TRBD1, 6 bases. The sample here was PBMCs, taken at tuberculosis diagnosis. The receptor was derived from an adult with tuberculosis. CDR3: CASSHKEGAGANVLTF. Here the CDR3 DNA reads TGTGCCAGCAGCCATAAAGAGGGGGCTGGGGCCAACGTCCTGACTTTC.